Sequencing of this TCR beta chain was carried out in a study of T cells in Graves' hyperthyroidism and ophthalmopathy. The study included ophthalmopathy patients with Clinical Activity Score at least 3, NOSPECS grade at least 4 and duration under 3 months. The PBMCs studied were ones that came from about 10 ml fresh peripheral blood. The V end lost 6 bases, the J end lost 9 bases, and 17 bases lay between the germline ends. Per the germline V gene, CDR1 is MDHEN and CDR2 is SYDVKM. The CDR3 is made up of 13 amino acids. This clonotype was found many times. The source material, RNA transcripts, was used to amplify TCR beta CDR3 regions. Initially, a first-round RT-PCR of the TCR CDR3 employed the HTBI primer set. TCRdb reprocessed the multiplex PCR reads via MiXCR and lists one record per CDR3 protein. There are about 380,000 distinct CDR3 sequences in the sample; less than 20% occur only once, and about 38% lies in the top ten.

This receptor was obtained from a man aged 18-30 years with Graves' ophthalmopathy. The rearrangement uses TRBV28 and TRBJ2-5; D remains unclear. Sequencing was done on a sample of blood. This chain's CDR3 is CASSITSFRAQYF. CDR3 DNA sequence: TGTGCCAGCAGCATTACCTCGTTTAGGGCCCAGTACTTC. The full variable domain, its missing parts supplied by reference TRBV28 and TRBJ2-5, is DVKVTQSSRYLVKRTGEKVFLECVQDMDHENMFWYRQDPGLGLRLIYFSYDVKMKEKGDIPEGYSVSREKKERFSLILESASTNQTSMYLCASSITSFRAQYFGPGTRLLVL.